This TCR beta chain was captured in a study of shared clonotypes between healthy human individuals (TCRdb year 2020). In the study overall: The cohort included three men and a couple of women between 18 and 49 years of age. Blood TCR repertoires of five healthy adults were deeply sequenced to estimate repertoire size and the extent of clonotype sharing between individuals. Different laboratories and diverse techniques were used to prepare libraries and sequence TCR repertoires, to increase sequencing depth and limit assay-specific biases. Between about 0.9 and 8.9 billion PBMCs per donor were obtained by leukapheresis. For each donor, CD4 naive and CD4 memory were each given three plates, CD8 naive was given two plates, and CD8 memory was given one plate. Broad study findings and their caveats: Incomplete sequencing was indicated by rarefaction of sorted-subset datasets, despite the large sequencing depth. The small number of donors limited the genetic and exposure-history diversity represented. Sharing across a few donors was observed for about 5% of naive CD4, 3.5% of naive CD8, about 2.5% of memory CD4, and roughly 0.4% of memory CD8 clonotypes. Compared with non-shared clonotypes, clonotypes shared by all four sorted-subset donors had higher generation probabilities. Based on pairwise subsampling, the degree of clonotype sharing among donors was expected to be affected by sequencing depth. Only blood was sampled, and tissue TCR repertoires likely differ from those in blood. Estimated clonotype richness was generally larger for naive than for memory subsets.

Using the deep immunoSEQ assay, multiplex PCR amplified TCR CDR3 regions from genomic DNA. Genomic DNA extracted from each cell subset was distributed evenly over all wells of several immunoSEQ 96-well plates, and each plate served as one replicate. For sorted subsets, each replicate PCR was loaded with 200 ng genomic DNA, equivalent to about 33,000 T cell genomes. The purified libraries were quantified using a Qubit 3.0 fluorometer, sized with a Bioanalyzer 2100, and then quantified again using the KAPA Library Quantification kit. Every immunoSEQ 96-well plate was sequenced on a dedicated single-read 150-cycle Illumina NextSeq 550 flow cell. On the authors' methods: The immunoSEQ output contained only junctional sequences without quality scores, so filtering could not match that applied to full-length reads. Sequences were annotated with PyIR, a Python wrapper for IgBLAST v1.9, using IMGT germline references to assign V/J genes and CDR3. Reads were removed for weak V/J assignments (E-value above 1e-6), missing CDR3, stop codons, out-of-frame junctions, or ambiguous translated residues. A V3J clonotype was defined by an identical inferred V gene, J gene, and CDR3 amino acid sequence. Percentage overlap between repertoires was computed as shared unique clonotypes divided by the size of the smaller repertoire. Repertoire richness was assessed with RTK rarefaction, the Chao1 estimator, and Recon v2.1 estimates of unobserved clonotypes. OLGA was used to compute generation probabilities for all TCRbeta clonotypes that the gDNA method yielded from a handful of donors. TCRdb mirrors the immuneACCESS table, restricted to in-frame sequences. Some clones are absent from its copies; in checked studies, under half trace to an unresolved V gene, and the reason for the others is unknown. V and J calls and clone size are as listed in that table; D and trimming were resolved from the DNA. The sample table holds about 1 million clones, of which about 76% were seen once. 1.2% to 1.5% of the sample lies in the top ten.

The donors were healthy, HIV-negative adults who had no recently reported acute infections or vaccinations. Every donor was a Caucasian adult living in Nashville, Tennessee, USA. CD4+ T cells were enriched through magnetic negative selection, after which naive cells were positively selected on CD45RA and the remaining negative fraction served as the memory subset. Blood was collected by leukapheresis, and PBMCs were isolated by Ficoll-Histopaque density gradient centrifugation and then cryopreserved in liquid nitrogen vapor phase. Analytical flow cytometry was used to check the purity and quantity of each magnetically sorted T cell population. Each sorted fraction had its genomic DNA isolated and then quantified by UV absorbance on a Nanodrop 2000c. Concerning this clone: Its antigen has not been determined. No per-base quality is available; no much larger clone lies one base away.

Sequenced: memory CD4+ T cells sorted from blood. What this sample's cell subset or site label stands for: CD45RA-negative fraction. The clonotype comes from a man between 18 and 29 years old in good health.

This receptor carries the CDR3 CASNGRGGGGAFF. The DNA sequence reads TGTGCCAGCAATGGCAGAGGTGGCGGGGGAGCTTTCTTT. This chain joins TRBV6-4 to TRBJ1-1; TRBD1 might be the D gene, on 5 matching bases. In the germline V gene, CDR1 corresponds to MRHNA and CDR2 to SNTAGT. The CDR3 covers 13 residues, taking in both the cysteine and the phenylalanine. Just CDR3 DNA is preserved here, 39 bases in frame from base 1. Relative to germline, V is 7 bases shorter and J is 10 bases shorter, with 19 bases between their ends.